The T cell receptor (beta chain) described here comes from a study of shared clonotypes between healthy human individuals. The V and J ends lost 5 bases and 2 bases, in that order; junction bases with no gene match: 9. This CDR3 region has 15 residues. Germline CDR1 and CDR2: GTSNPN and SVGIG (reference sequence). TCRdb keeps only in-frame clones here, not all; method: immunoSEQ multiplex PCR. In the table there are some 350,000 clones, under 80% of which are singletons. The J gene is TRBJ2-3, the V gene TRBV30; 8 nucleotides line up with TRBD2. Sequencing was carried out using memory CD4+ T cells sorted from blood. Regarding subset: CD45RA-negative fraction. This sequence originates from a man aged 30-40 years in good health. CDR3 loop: CAWRSRSGITDTQYF. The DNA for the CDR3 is TGTGCCTGGCGTTCGCGTAGCGGGATCACAGATACGCAGTATTTT.